The 8 T cell receptor beta chains presented below share a single source sample, sequenced in a study of regulatory T cells in long-lasting Graves disease. With iRepertoire HTBI primers and Arm-PCR of CDR3 regions, TCR beta libraries were built. MiXCR, run by TCRdb on the multiplex PCR reads, gives a single entry per CDR3 protein. This table holds roughly 320,000 distinct CDR3 sequences, 16% found once. Regarding time point: newly diagnosed GD, antithyroid drugs for less than 3 months. Following extraction of RNA from PBMCs, that RNA was used to make the TCR library. This sample also belongs to another study, concerning T cells in Graves' hyperthyroidism and ophthalmopathy.

Source: peripheral blood mononuclear cells (PBMCs), taken at new diagnosis, from a patient treated with antithyroid drugs. Receptor source: a man aged 35 to 55 with Graves disease.

This clonotype has ten or more counts. V and J are TRBV4-1 and TRBJ1-3; TRBD1 might be the D (5 bases). The CDR3 runs 15 residues. Trimming took off 1 base at V and 4 bases at J, with 11 bases between the two ends. Per the germline V gene, CDR1 is MGHRA and CDR2 is YSYEKL. This CDR3 reads CASSQASGSGNTIYF. The CDR3 coding sequence is TGCGCCAGCAGCCAAGCGTCAGGGTCAGGAAACACCATATATTTT.

This clonotype has at least ten counts. This chain connects TRBV27 to TRBJ2-7; the match to TRBD1 covers 8 bases. The CDR3 extends over 13 amino acids. Losses at the gene ends were 3 bases for V and 4 bases for J; bases not matched to a gene: 2. Per the germline V gene, CDR1 is MNHEY and CDR2 is SMNVEV (reference sequence). The CDR3 region is CASSFGTGYEQYF. The CDR3 bases are TGTGCCAGCAGTTTCGGGACAGGTTACGAGCAGTACTTC.

This clonotype was seen at least ten times. The chain carries TRBV12-3 or TRBV12-4 and TRBJ1-3; possibly TRBD1 for D (5 bases). This CDR3 comprises 14 residues. V dropped 6 bases and J dropped 4 bases, with 13 bases sitting between them. In nucleotides, the CDR3 is TGTGCCAGCAGCCCGCGACAGCTAGGAAACACCATATATTTT. Its protein product is CASSPRQLGNTIYF.

This clonotype was observed many times. This sequence joins TRBV28 and TRBJ2-5; 10 positions match TRBD1. Germline-derived CDR1 and CDR2 are MDHEN and SYDVKM. V shed 7 bases, J shed 5 bases, and the junction held 13 bases outside the gene matches. The CDR3 is made up of 16 amino acids. In DNA form, the CDR3 reads TGTGCCAGCATCCTTACCGGGACAGGGGCAGGGGAGACCCAGTACTTC. This encodes CASILTGTGAGETQYF.

This clonotype was counted many times. J is TRBJ2-3 and V is TRBV29-1, with 9 bases that match TRBD1. Per germline, CDR1 SQVTM and CDR2 ANQGSEA. V gave up 6 bases and J gave up 2 bases; unmatched junction bases: 6. The CDR3 covers 14 residues. CDR3 sequence reads: CSVGTGGVTDTQYF. CDR3 sequence (DNA): TGCAGCGTGGGCACAGGGGGCGTCACAGATACGCAGTATTTT.

At least ten counts were recorded for this clonotype. The chain uses TRBV2 and TRBJ1-4, with TRBD1 matching over 10 bases. The V segment lost 6 bases and the J segment 4 bases; nucleotides outside the gene matches: 17. Germline CDR1 is SNHLY and CDR2 is FYNNEI. This CDR3 spans 19 amino acids. This CDR3 is CASSPRGQGLRWYNEKLFF. The CDR3 nucleotides read TGTGCCAGCAGCCCGAGGGGACAGGGGCTTAGGTGGTATAATGAAAAACTGTTTTTT.

This clonotype was seen a few times. V usage is TRBV20-1 and J usage is TRBJ2-2; D remains unclear. The ends were cut back, 1 base at V and 1 base at J, with 7 bases in the middle. CDR1 and CDR2 (germline): DFQATT, SNEGSKA (reference sequence). The CDR3 extends over 14 amino acids. The chain's CDR3 is CSARGSENTGELFF. The CDR3 coding sequence is TGCAGTGCTAGAGGCTCGGAGAACACCGGGGAGCTGTTTTTT.

This clonotype was picked up a small number of times. Here the CDR3 DNA reads TGTGCCAGCAGCCACGGGACGCCCAACCCCCACAATGAGCAGTTCTTC. Residues: CASSHGTPNPHNEQFF. The J gene is TRBJ2-1, the V gene TRBV11-1; D may be TRBD1 or TRBD2 (5 bases each). The CDR3 is 16 residues long. CDR1 and CDR2 (germline): SGHAT, FQDESV (reference sequence). V lost 5 bases and J 5 bases, leaving 19 bases between the germline ends.